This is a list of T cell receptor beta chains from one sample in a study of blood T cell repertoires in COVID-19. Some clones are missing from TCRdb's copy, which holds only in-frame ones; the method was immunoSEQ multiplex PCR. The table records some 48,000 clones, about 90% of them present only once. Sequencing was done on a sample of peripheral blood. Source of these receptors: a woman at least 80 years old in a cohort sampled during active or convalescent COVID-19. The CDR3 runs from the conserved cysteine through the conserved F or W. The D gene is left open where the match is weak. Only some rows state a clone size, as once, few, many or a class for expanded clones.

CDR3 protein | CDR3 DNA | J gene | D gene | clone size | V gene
CASSIVGAGVTYEQYF | TGTGCCAGTAGTATAGTAGGAGCGGGAGTTACCTACGAGCAGTACTTC | TRBJ2-7 | TRBD2 | - | TRBV19
CASSTTPQGNYGYTF | TGTGCCAGTAGTACCACCCCACAGGGAAACTATGGCTACACCTTC | TRBJ1-2 | - | - | TRBV19
CASSSLRGDEQYF | TGTGCCAGCAGCTCCCTCCGGGGGGACGAGCAGTACTTC | TRBJ2-7 | TRBD2 | - | TRBV6-5
CASSPGTGRFYEQYF | TGTGCCAGCAGCCCGGGGACAGGCCGCTTCTACGAGCAGTACTTC | TRBJ2-7 | TRBD1 | - | TRBV14
CASSPSGAPPYNEQFF | TGTGCCAGTAGTCCCTCTGGAGCCCCCCCCTACAATGAGCAGTTCTTC | TRBJ2-1 | - | - | TRBV19
CASIPVAGTGNTIYF | TGTGCCAGCATCCCCGTCGCAGGGACTGGAAACACCATATATTTT | TRBJ1-3 | - | - | TRBV6-5
CASSAWRYPFGYTF | TGTGCCAGCAGCGCCTGGAGGTACCCGTTTGGCTACACCTTC | TRBJ1-2 | - | - | TRBV6-2/TRBV6-3
CASSLVGQGSGNTIYF | TGCGCCAGCAGCTTGGTGGGACAGGGCAGTGGAAACACCATATATTTT | TRBJ1-3 | TRBD1 | - | TRBV5-1
CSVEFGTSGGVLDEQFF | TGCAGCGTTGAGTTCGGGACTAGCGGGGGGGTTCTAGATGAGCAGTTCTTC | TRBJ2-1 | TRBD2 | few | TRBV29-1
CAQISTSGDLNEQFF | TGTGCCCAGATCTCGACTAGCGGGGATCTGAATGAGCAGTTCTTC | TRBJ2-1 | TRBD2 | - | TRBV30
CASSLDSRGTEAFF | TGTGCCAGCAGCTTGGATAGCAGGGGCACTGAAGCTTTCTTT | TRBJ1-1 | - | - | TRBV5-4
CASSFDRNTEAFF | TGCGCCAGCAGCTTCGACAGGAACACTGAAGCTTTCTTT | TRBJ1-1 | - | few | TRBV5-1
CASSTRLAGGEQFF | TGTGCCAGCAGCACAAGACTAGCGGGAGGCGAGCAGTTCTTC | TRBJ2-1 | TRBD2 | - | TRBV5-4
CASSQELASGPSYEQYF | TGCGCCAGCAGCCAAGAGTTGGCTAGCGGGCCCTCCTACGAGCAGTACTTC | TRBJ2-7 | TRBD2 | - | TRBV4-3
CATRKSRGSDTEAFF | TGTGCCACCAGGAAAAGCAGGGGATCCGACACTGAAGCTTTCTTT | TRBJ1-1 | - | - | TRBV24-1
CASSPRATNTGELFF | TGCGCCAGCAGCCCCAGGGCTACGAACACCGGGGAGCTGTTTTTT | TRBJ2-2 | - | few | TRBV5-1
CASSLVREDSGELFF | TGTGCCAGCAGCTTAGTCAGGGAGGATTCCGGGGAGCTGTTTTTT | TRBJ2-2 | - | few | TRBV11-3
CASSQPGQGLVATNEKLFF | TGTGCCAGCAGCCAGCCGGGACAGGGCCTCGTTGCAACTAATGAAAAACTGTTTTTT | TRBJ1-4 | TRBD1 | once | TRBV4-2
CASSEQRESPLHF | TGTGCCAGCAGTGAACAACGAGAGTCACCCCTCCACTTT | TRBJ1-6 | - | - | TRBV6-1
CASTQPGAPRLSGYTF | TGTGCCAGCACCCAACCGGGTGCCCCTCGACTGAGTGGCTACACCTTC | TRBJ1-2 | - | - | TRBV6-6
CASSPGTANTGELFF | TGTGCCAGCTCACCGGGGACAGCGAACACCGGGGAGCTGTTTTTT | TRBJ2-2 | TRBD1 | - | TRBV18
CSVDKRGTEAFF | TGCAGCGTTGATAAGAGAGGGACTGAAGCTTTCTTT | TRBJ1-1 | - | few | TRBV29-1
CASSLGLAAQYF | TGTGCCAGCAGCTTAGGCCTGGCCGCGCAGTATTTT | TRBJ2-3 | - | - | TRBV13
CASSMTGGDGYTF | TGTGCCAGCAGCATGACAGGGGGCGATGGCTACACCTTC | TRBJ1-2 | TRBD1 | - | TRBV25-1
CASSVGDRANTEAFF | TGTGCCAGCAGCGTAGGGGACAGGGCGAACACTGAAGCTTTCTTT | TRBJ1-1 | TRBD1 | - | TRBV9
CASSIRPGTGDYGYTF | TGTGCCAGTAGTATTCGGCCTGGGACAGGGGACTATGGCTACACCTTC | TRBJ1-2 | TRBD1 | - | TRBV19
CASSQGGHGLAGGETQYF | TGTGCCAGCAGCCAAGGGGGACACGGACTAGCGGGAGGGGAGACCCAGTACTTC | TRBJ2-5 | TRBD2 | - | TRBV3-1/TRBV3-2
CASSLLGGSTDTQYF | TGTGCCAGCAGCCTTCTGGGGGGGAGCACAGATACGCAGTATTTT | TRBJ2-3 | TRBD2 | - | TRBV5-6